The rows below give T cell receptor beta chains drawn from one sample of a study of blood T cell repertoires in COVID-19. TCRdb's copy holds only in-frame clones and misses some; the assay was immunoSEQ multiplex PCR. Among approximately 300,000 clones, around 86% were seen once, and the ten largest hold 1.5% to 2%. The sequenced sample consisted of peripheral blood. The receptor source for this set is a woman aged 50 to 65 with acute or convalescent COVID-19. CDR3s include the opening cysteine and the closing phenylalanine or tryptophan. The order of the fields is V gene, J gene, D gene, CDR3 DNA, CDR3 protein. The D gene is left open where the match is weak.

TRBV6-2/TRBV6-3	TRBJ1-5	.	TGTGCCAGCAGTTACGGACAGACCAATCAGCCCCAGCATTTT	CASSYGQTNQPQHF
TRBV30	TRBJ2-7	TRBD2	TGTGCCTGGACGTCTAGCGGGATTTCCGAGCAGTACTTC	CAWTSSGISEQYF
TRBV7-2	TRBJ1-4	.	TGTGCCAGCAGCCTTCCCCCAGCGATTAATGAAAAACTGTTTTTT	CASSLPPAINEKLFF
TRBV5-1	TRBJ1-4	.	TGCGCCAGCAGCTTGGTTGAGGGTAATGAAAAACTGTTTTTT	CASSLVEGNEKLFF
TRBV28	TRBJ1-5	TRBD1	TGTGCCAGCAGCCGGCGCGGGACAGGGAGAGATCAGCCCCAGCATTTT	CASSRRGTGRDQPQHF
TRBV5-4	TRBJ1-5	.	TGTGCCAGCAGCCAAAATACAGGGTCGGGAAATCAGCCCCAGCATTTT	CASSQNTGSGNQPQHF
TRBV4-2	TRBJ1-6	.	TGTGCCAGCAGCCAAGAGGGACACCATAATTCACCCCTCCACTTT	CASSQEGHHNSPLHF
TRBV19	TRBJ1-2	TRBD1	TGTGCCAGTAGCCTCCCTCCCCAGGGGGGCAACTATGGCTACACCTTC	CASSLPPQGGNYGYTF
TRBV29-1	TRBJ2-5	TRBD2	TGCAGCGTTTCCTCTAGCGGGAGTGGGGAGACCCAGTACTTC	CSVSSSGSGETQYF
TRBV30	TRBJ2-7	.	TGTGCCTGGAGTACACTAACCAAGACTCTCAACAGGCCCCACTTC	CAWSTLTKTLNRPHF
TRBV7-2	TRBJ1-3	.	TGTGCCAGCAGCTACCTGGAGAGAGGAAACACCATATATTTT	CASSYLERGNTIYF
TRBV18	TRBJ1-2	.	TGTGCCAGCTCACCACTACCACAAATGGACTATGGCTACACCTTC	CASSPLPQMDYGYTF